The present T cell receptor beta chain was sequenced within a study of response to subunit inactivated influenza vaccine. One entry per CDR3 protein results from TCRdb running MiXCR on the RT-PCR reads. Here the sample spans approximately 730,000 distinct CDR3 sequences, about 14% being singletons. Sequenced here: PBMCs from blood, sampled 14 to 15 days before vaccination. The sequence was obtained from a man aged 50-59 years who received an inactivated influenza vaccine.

The CDR3 spells CASSVAAAEEGYEQYF. CDR3 sequence (DNA): TGTGCCAGCAGCGTAGCTGCGGCGGAGGAAGGGTACGAGCAGTACTTC. The chain joins TRBV9 to TRBJ2-7; a possible D gene is TRBD2 (5 bases). The CDR3 totals 16 residues. The V end was cut by 0 bases, the J end by 4 bases, with 17 bases between. The germline V gene encodes CDR1 SGDLS and CDR2 YYNGEE. Full variable domain (rest looked up from reference TRBV9 and TRBJ2-7): DSGVTQTPKHLITATGQRVTLRCSPRSGDLSVYWYQQSLDQGLQFLIQYYNGEERAKGNILERFSAQQFPDLHSELNLSSLELGDSALYFCASSVAAAEEGYEQYFGPGTRLTVT.